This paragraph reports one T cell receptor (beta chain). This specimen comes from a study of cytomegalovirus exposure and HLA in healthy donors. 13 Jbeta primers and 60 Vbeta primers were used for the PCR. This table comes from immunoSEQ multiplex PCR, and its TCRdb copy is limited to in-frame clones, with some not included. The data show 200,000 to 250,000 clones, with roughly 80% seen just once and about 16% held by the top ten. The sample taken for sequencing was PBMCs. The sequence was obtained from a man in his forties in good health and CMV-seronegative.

The CDR3 protein is CASSLAPSGGLNTQYF. For the CDR3, the DNA is TGTGCCAGCAGTTTAGCGCCCTCAGGGGGCCTGAATACGCAGTATTTT. This chain connects TRBV27 to TRBJ2-3; the match to TRBD1 covers 8 bases. The CDR3 has 16 amino acids. The germline V gene has CDR1 MNHEY and CDR2 SMNVEV (reference sequence). V lost 2 bases, J lost 7 bases, and 11 bases stayed unmatched.